This entry is about one T cell receptor (beta chain). Its antigen is currently not known. Base qualities are not recorded, but no much larger clone differs from it by a single base. Using the deep immunoSEQ assay, TCR CDR3 regions were amplified from genomic DNA by multiplex PCR. For each cell subset, the extracted genomic DNA was distributed evenly across all wells of several immunoSEQ 96-well plates, and each plate served as one replicate. For sorted subsets, around 0.2 ug genomic DNA, equal to some 28,000 T cell genomes, was loaded into each replicate PCR. The purified libraries were quantified using a Qubit 3.0 fluorometer, sized with a Bioanalyzer 2100, and then quantified again using the KAPA Library Quantification kit. Each immunoSEQ 96-well plate was sequenced on its own single-read 150-cycle Illumina NextSeq 550 flow cell. As for the authors' bioinformatics: Because only junctional sequences without quality scores were contained in the immunoSEQ output, filtering matching that applied to full-length reads could not be performed. To assign V/J genes and CDR3, sequences were annotated using PyIR, a Python wrapper for IgBLAST v1.9, with IMGT germline references. Any read was removed if the V/J assignment was weak (E-value above 1e-6), the CDR3 was missing, or the read contained stop codons, out-of-frame junctions, or ambiguous translated residues. V3J clonotypes were defined as sequences sharing an identical inferred V gene, J gene, and CDR3 amino acid sequence. The percentage overlap between two repertoires was calculated by dividing the number of shared unique clonotypes by the size of the smaller repertoire. RTK rarefaction, the Chao1 estimator, and Recon v2.1 estimates of unobserved clonotypes were used to assess repertoire richness. Generation probabilities were computed with OLGA for all TCRbeta clonotypes obtained by the gDNA method from several donors. Sourced from immuneACCESS, this table was stored by TCRdb with only in-frame sequences that have V and J called. A share of the clones is absent; for the studies checked, an unresolved V gene accounts for under half, and the remainder has no known explanation. V, J and clone size were drawn from that table, and D and trimming were deduced from the DNA. For this sample there are hundreds of thousands of clones; approximately 75% appear just once. Roughly 1.8% of the sample is taken by the ten largest.

The donors were healthy, HIV-negative adults who had no recently reported acute infections or vaccinations. Every donor was a Caucasian adult residing in Nashville, Tennessee, USA. CD4+ T cells were enriched through magnetic negative selection, after which naive cells were positively selected on CD45RA and the remaining negative fraction served as the memory subset. Blood was collected by leukapheresis, and PBMCs were isolated by Ficoll-Histopaque density gradient centrifugation and then cryopreserved in liquid nitrogen vapor phase. Analytical flow cytometry was used to check the purity and quantity of every magnetically sorted T cell population. Genomic DNA was isolated from every sorted fraction and measured by UV absorbance on a Nanodrop 2000c. These data come from a study of shared clonotypes between healthy human individuals (dated by TCRdb to about 2020). Looking at the study overall: A couple of women and a few men aged 18 to 49 years were included in the cohort. For each donor, CD4 naive and CD4 memory were each run on three plates, CD8 naive on two plates, and CD8 memory on one plate. To estimate repertoire size and how much clonotype sharing occurs between individuals, the study deeply sequenced the blood TCR repertoires of roughly 5 healthy adults. To increase sequencing depth and limit assay-specific biases, different laboratories used diverse techniques to prepare libraries and sequence TCR repertoires. Per donor, leukapheresis produced somewhere between about 0.8 and 9 billion PBMCs. The research as a whole found: Clonotypes shared by all four sorted-subset donors showed higher generation probabilities than non-shared clonotypes. Pairwise subsampling led to the expectation that sequencing depth would affect the degree of clonotype sharing among donors. Sampling was restricted to blood, and TCR repertoires in tissues likely differ from the TCR repertoires found in blood. When a few donors were compared, the shared fraction of clonotypes was around 5.1% for naive CD4, about 4% for naive CD8, more than 2% for memory CD4, and roughly 0.4% for memory CD8. Because the study included only a small number of donors, the genetic and exposure-history diversity represented was limited. Naive subsets generally had larger estimated clonotype richness than memory subsets. Rarefaction of sorted-subset datasets indicated incomplete sequencing despite the large sequencing depth.

CDR3 length: 11 amino acids, cysteine to phenylalanine. Only the CDR3 DNA stays, 33 bases, in frame from base 1. CDR1 is given as MNHNY and CDR2 as SVGAGI, both from the germline V gene (reference sequence). V is shortened by 7 bases, J by 4 bases, and the region joining them spans 5 bases. Sequenced material: memory CD4+ T cells sorted from blood. Reading the label with the study, this specimen's cell subset or site is: CD45RA-negative fraction. The chain couples TRBV6-6 to TRBJ1-3; confidence is insufficient to name the D gene. The source is a woman aged 25-40 years in good health. The CDR3 region reads CASIGGNTIYF. The nucleotides are TGTGCCAGCATAGGAGGAAACACCATATATTTT.